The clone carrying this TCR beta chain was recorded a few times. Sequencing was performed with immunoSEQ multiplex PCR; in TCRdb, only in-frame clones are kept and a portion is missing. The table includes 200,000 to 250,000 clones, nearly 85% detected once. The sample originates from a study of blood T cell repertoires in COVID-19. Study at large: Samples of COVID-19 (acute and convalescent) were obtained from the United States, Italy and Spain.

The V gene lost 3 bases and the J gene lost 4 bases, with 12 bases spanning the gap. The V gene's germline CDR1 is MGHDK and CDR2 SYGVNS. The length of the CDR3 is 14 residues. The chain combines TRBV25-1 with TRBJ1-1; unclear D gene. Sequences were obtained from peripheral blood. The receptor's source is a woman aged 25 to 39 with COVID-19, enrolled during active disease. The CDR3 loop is CASSDGARGTEAFF. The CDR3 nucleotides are TGTGCCAGCAGTGATGGCGCCCGGGGCACTGAAGCTTTCTTT. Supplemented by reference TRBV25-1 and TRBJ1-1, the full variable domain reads EADIYQTPRYLVIGTGKKITLECSQTMGHDKMYWYQQDPGMELHLIHYSYGVNSTEKGDLSSESTVSRIRTEHFPLTLESARPSHTSQYLCASSDGARGTEAFFGQGTRLTVV.